This T cell receptor (beta chain) comes out of a study of shared clonotypes between healthy human individuals. Study-wide context: Donors, aged 18 to 49, were a couple of women and three men. General study results and limits: Relative to their counterparts shared across all four donors, non-shared clonotypes exhibited diminished generation probabilities. When naive CD4 clonotypes were compared across a few donors, about 4.8% were shared.

At the deep level, the assay was run. TCRdb's copy holds only in-frame clones and misses some; the assay was immunoSEQ multiplex PCR. The sample records nearly 750,000 clones, around 70% being singletons. This clone was seen a few times. What it binds is unknown. V lost 6 bases and J lost 4; bases outside the gene matches: 6. The CDR3 extends over 15 amino acids. CDR1 is MNHNS and CDR2 is SASEGT in the germline V gene. Sequenced sample: memory CD4+ T cells sorted from blood. This sample's subset: CD45RA-negative fraction. The sequence derives from a woman aged 25-40 years in good health. This rearrangement joins TRBV6-1 to TRBJ2-3; 11 bases are shared with TRBD2. CDR3 sequence reads: CASRIAGGGSDTQYF. DNA of the CDR3: TGTGCCAGCAGAATAGCGGGAGGGGGTTCAGATACGCAGTATTTT.